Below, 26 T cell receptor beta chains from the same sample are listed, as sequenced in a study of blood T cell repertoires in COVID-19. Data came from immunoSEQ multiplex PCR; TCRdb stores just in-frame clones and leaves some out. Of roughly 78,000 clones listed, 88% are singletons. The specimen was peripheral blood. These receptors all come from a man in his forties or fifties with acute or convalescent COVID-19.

For the CDR3, the DNA is TGTGCCAGTACCCCGGGACAGGGATTCCTACAGCCCCAGCATTTT. Its translation is CASTPGQGFLQPQHF. V and J are TRBV19 and TRBJ1-5; 9 bases agree with TRBD1. The CDR3 sequence is 15 residues long. CDR1 and CDR2 (germline): LNHDA, SQIVND (reference sequence). The ends lost 7 bases at V and 7 bases at J; junction bases unmatched: 11.

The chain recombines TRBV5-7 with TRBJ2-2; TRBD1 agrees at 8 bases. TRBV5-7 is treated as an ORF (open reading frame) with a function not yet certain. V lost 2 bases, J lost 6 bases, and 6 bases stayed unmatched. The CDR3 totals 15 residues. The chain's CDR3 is CASSFMQGAAGELFF. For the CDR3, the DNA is TGTGCCAGCAGCTTTATGCAGGGGGCGGCCGGGGAGCTGTTTTTT.

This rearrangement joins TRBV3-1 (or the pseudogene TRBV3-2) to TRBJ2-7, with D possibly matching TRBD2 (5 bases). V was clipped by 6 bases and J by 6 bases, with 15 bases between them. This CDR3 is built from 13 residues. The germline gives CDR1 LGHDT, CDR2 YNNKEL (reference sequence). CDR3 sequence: CASSHDLAPEQYF. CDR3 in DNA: TGTGCCAGCAGTCACGATCTAGCACCCGAGCAGTACTTC.

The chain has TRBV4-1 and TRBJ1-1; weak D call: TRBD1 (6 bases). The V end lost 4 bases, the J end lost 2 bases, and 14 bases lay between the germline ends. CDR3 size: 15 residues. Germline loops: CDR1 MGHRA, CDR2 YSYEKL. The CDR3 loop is CASSPYQGQNTEAFF. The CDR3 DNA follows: TGCGCCAGCAGCCCCTATCAGGGACAAAACACTGAAGCTTTCTTT.

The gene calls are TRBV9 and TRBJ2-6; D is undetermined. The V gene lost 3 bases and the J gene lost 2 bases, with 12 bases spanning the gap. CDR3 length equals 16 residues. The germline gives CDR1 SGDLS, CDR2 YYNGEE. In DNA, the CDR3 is TGTGCCAGCAGCGCATCGTGGTCAGCTGGGGCCAACGTCCTGACTTTC. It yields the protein CASSASWSAGANVLTF. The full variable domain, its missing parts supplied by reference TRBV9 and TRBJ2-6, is DSGVTQTPKHLITATGQRVTLRCSPRSGDLSVYWYQQSLDQGLQFLIQYYNGEERAKGNILERFSAQQFPDLHSELNLSSLELGDSALYFCASSASWSAGANVLTFGAGSRLTVL.

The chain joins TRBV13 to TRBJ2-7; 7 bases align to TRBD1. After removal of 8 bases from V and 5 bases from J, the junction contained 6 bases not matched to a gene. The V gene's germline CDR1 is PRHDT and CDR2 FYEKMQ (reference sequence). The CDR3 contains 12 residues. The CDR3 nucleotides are TGTGCCAGCCGACAGGGCGGCGACGAGCAGTACTTC. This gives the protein CASRQGGDEQYF.

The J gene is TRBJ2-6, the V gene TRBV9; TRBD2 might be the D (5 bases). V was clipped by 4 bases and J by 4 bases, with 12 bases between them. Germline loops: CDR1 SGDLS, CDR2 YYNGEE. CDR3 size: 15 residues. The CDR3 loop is CASSSYSGGANVLTF. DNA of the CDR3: TGTGCCAGCAGCTCCTATTCGGGAGGGGCCAACGTCCTGACTTTC.

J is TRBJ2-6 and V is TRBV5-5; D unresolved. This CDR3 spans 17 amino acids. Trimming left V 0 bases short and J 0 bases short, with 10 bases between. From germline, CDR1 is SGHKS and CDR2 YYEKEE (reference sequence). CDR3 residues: CASSLDILSSGANVLTF. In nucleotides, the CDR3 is TGTGCCAGCAGCTTGGACATTCTCAGCTCTGGGGCCAACGTCCTGACTTTC.

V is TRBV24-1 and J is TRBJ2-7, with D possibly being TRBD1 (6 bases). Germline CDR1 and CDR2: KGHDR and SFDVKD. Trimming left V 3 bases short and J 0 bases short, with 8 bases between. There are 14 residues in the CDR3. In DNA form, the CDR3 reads TGTGCCACCAGTGATCCCAGGGGCTCCTACGAGCAGTACTTC. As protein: CATSDPRGSYEQYF.

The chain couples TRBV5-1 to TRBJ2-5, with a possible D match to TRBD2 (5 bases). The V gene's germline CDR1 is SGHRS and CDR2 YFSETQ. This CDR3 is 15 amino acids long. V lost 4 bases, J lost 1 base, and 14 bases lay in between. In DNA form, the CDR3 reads TGCGCCAGCAGCCCCCCTGAGGGTCTCCAAGAGACCCAGTACTTC. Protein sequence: CASSPPEGLQETQYF.

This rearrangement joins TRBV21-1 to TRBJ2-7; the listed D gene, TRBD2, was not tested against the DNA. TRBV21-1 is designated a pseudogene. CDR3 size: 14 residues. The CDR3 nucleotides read TGTGCCAGCAGCAAGACGGAGGTGAGCTACGAGCAGTACTTC. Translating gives CASSKTEVSYEQYF.

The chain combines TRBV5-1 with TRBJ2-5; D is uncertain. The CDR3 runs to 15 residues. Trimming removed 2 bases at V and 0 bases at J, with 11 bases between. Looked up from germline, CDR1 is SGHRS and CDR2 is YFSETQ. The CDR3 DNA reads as TGCGCCAGCAGCTTAAGATCGCGGTACCAAGAGACCCAGTACTTC. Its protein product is CASSLRSRYQETQYF.

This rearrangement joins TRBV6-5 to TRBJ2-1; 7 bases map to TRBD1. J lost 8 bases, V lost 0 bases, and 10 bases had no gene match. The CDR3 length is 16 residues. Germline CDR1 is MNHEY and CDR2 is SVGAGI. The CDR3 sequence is CASSYSGTGAQDEQFF. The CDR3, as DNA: TGTGCCAGCAGTTACTCGGGAACAGGGGCGCAGGATGAGCAGTTCTTC.

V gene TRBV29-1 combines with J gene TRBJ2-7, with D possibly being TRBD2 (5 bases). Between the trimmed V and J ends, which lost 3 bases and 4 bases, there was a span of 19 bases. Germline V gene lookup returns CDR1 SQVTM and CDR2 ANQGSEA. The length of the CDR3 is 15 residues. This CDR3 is CSVEGKYGGLYEQYF. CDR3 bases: TGCAGCGTTGAGGGGAAGTACGGCGGGTTATACGAGCAGTACTTC.

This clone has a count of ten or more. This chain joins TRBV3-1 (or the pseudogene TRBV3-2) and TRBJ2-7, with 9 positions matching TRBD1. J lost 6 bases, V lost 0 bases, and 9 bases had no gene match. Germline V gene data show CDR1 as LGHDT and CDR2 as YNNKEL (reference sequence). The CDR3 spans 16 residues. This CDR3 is CASSQDGGTGLGEQYF. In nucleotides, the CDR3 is TGTGCCAGCAGCCAAGATGGGGGGACAGGGTTGGGCGAGCAGTACTTC.

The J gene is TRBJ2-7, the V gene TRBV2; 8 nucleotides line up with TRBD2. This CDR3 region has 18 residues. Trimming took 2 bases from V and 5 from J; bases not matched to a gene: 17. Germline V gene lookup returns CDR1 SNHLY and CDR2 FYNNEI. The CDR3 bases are TGTGCCAGCAGTGAACAGTTGAGCGGGGGTTATCTCGGGGACGAGCAGTACTTC. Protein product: CASSEQLSGGYLGDEQYF.

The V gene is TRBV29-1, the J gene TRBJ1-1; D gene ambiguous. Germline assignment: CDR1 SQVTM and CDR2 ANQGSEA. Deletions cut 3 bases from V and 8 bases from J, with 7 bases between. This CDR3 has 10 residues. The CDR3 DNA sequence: TGCAGCGTTGACGGGGTGGAAGCTTTCTTT. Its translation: CSVDGVEAFF.

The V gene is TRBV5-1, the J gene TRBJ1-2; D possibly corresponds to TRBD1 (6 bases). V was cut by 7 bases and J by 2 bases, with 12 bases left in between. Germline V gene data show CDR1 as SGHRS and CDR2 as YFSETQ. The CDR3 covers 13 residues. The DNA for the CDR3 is TGCGCCAGCGGCCCGGACAGAAACTATGGCTACACCTTC. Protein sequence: CASGPDRNYGYTF.

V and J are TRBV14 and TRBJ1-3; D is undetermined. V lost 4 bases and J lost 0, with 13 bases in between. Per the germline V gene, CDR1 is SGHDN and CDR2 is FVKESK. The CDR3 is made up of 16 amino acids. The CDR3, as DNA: TGTGCCAGCAGCCCTCGACTGCAGCTCTCTGGAAACACCATATATTTT. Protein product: CASSPRLQLSGNTIYF.

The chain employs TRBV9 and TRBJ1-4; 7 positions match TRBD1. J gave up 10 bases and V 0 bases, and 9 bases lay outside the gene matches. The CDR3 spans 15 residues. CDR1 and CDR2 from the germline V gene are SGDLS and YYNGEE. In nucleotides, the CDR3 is TGTGCCAGCAGCGTAGTAGATACAGGGGAAGGAAAACTGTTTTTT. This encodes CASSVVDTGEGKLFF.

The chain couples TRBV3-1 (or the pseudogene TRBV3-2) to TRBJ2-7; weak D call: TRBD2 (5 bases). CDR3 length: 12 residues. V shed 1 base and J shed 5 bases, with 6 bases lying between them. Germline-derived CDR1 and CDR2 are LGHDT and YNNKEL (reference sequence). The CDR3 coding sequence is TGTGCCAGCAGCCAAGTGCGGGACGAGCAGTACTTC. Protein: CASSQVRDEQYF.

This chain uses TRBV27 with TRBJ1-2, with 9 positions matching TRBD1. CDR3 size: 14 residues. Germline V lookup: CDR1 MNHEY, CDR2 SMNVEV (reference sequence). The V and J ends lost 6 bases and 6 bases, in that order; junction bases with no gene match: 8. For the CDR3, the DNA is TGTGCCAGCAGCCTTCGACAGGGGGTGCATGGCTACACCTTC. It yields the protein CASSLRQGVHGYTF.

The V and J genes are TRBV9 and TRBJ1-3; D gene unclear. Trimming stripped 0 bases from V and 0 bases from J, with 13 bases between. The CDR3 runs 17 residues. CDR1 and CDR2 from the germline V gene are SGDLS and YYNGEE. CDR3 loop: CASSVDQHQISGNTIYF. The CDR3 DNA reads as TGTGCCAGCAGCGTAGATCAACATCAGATCTCTGGAAACACCATATATTTT.

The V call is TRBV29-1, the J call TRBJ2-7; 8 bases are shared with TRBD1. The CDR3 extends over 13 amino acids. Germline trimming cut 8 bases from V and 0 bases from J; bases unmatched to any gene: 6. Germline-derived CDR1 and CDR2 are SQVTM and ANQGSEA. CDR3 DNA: TGCAGCATCCGGACAGGGTCCTCCTACGAGCAGTACTTC. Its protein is CSIRTGSSYEQYF.

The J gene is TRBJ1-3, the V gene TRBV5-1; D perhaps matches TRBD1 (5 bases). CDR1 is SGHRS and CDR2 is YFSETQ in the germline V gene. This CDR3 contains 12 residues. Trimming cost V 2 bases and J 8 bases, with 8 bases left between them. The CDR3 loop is CASSFQGDTIYF. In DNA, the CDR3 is TGCGCCAGCAGCTTTCAAGGGGACACCATATATTTT.

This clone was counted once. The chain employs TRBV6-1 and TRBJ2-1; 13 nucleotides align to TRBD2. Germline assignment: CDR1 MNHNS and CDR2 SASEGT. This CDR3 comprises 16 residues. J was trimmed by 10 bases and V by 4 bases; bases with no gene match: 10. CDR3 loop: CASSGLAGGRVGEQFF. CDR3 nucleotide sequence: TGTGCCAGCAGTGGACTAGCGGGGGGCAGAGTCGGGGAGCAGTTCTTC.